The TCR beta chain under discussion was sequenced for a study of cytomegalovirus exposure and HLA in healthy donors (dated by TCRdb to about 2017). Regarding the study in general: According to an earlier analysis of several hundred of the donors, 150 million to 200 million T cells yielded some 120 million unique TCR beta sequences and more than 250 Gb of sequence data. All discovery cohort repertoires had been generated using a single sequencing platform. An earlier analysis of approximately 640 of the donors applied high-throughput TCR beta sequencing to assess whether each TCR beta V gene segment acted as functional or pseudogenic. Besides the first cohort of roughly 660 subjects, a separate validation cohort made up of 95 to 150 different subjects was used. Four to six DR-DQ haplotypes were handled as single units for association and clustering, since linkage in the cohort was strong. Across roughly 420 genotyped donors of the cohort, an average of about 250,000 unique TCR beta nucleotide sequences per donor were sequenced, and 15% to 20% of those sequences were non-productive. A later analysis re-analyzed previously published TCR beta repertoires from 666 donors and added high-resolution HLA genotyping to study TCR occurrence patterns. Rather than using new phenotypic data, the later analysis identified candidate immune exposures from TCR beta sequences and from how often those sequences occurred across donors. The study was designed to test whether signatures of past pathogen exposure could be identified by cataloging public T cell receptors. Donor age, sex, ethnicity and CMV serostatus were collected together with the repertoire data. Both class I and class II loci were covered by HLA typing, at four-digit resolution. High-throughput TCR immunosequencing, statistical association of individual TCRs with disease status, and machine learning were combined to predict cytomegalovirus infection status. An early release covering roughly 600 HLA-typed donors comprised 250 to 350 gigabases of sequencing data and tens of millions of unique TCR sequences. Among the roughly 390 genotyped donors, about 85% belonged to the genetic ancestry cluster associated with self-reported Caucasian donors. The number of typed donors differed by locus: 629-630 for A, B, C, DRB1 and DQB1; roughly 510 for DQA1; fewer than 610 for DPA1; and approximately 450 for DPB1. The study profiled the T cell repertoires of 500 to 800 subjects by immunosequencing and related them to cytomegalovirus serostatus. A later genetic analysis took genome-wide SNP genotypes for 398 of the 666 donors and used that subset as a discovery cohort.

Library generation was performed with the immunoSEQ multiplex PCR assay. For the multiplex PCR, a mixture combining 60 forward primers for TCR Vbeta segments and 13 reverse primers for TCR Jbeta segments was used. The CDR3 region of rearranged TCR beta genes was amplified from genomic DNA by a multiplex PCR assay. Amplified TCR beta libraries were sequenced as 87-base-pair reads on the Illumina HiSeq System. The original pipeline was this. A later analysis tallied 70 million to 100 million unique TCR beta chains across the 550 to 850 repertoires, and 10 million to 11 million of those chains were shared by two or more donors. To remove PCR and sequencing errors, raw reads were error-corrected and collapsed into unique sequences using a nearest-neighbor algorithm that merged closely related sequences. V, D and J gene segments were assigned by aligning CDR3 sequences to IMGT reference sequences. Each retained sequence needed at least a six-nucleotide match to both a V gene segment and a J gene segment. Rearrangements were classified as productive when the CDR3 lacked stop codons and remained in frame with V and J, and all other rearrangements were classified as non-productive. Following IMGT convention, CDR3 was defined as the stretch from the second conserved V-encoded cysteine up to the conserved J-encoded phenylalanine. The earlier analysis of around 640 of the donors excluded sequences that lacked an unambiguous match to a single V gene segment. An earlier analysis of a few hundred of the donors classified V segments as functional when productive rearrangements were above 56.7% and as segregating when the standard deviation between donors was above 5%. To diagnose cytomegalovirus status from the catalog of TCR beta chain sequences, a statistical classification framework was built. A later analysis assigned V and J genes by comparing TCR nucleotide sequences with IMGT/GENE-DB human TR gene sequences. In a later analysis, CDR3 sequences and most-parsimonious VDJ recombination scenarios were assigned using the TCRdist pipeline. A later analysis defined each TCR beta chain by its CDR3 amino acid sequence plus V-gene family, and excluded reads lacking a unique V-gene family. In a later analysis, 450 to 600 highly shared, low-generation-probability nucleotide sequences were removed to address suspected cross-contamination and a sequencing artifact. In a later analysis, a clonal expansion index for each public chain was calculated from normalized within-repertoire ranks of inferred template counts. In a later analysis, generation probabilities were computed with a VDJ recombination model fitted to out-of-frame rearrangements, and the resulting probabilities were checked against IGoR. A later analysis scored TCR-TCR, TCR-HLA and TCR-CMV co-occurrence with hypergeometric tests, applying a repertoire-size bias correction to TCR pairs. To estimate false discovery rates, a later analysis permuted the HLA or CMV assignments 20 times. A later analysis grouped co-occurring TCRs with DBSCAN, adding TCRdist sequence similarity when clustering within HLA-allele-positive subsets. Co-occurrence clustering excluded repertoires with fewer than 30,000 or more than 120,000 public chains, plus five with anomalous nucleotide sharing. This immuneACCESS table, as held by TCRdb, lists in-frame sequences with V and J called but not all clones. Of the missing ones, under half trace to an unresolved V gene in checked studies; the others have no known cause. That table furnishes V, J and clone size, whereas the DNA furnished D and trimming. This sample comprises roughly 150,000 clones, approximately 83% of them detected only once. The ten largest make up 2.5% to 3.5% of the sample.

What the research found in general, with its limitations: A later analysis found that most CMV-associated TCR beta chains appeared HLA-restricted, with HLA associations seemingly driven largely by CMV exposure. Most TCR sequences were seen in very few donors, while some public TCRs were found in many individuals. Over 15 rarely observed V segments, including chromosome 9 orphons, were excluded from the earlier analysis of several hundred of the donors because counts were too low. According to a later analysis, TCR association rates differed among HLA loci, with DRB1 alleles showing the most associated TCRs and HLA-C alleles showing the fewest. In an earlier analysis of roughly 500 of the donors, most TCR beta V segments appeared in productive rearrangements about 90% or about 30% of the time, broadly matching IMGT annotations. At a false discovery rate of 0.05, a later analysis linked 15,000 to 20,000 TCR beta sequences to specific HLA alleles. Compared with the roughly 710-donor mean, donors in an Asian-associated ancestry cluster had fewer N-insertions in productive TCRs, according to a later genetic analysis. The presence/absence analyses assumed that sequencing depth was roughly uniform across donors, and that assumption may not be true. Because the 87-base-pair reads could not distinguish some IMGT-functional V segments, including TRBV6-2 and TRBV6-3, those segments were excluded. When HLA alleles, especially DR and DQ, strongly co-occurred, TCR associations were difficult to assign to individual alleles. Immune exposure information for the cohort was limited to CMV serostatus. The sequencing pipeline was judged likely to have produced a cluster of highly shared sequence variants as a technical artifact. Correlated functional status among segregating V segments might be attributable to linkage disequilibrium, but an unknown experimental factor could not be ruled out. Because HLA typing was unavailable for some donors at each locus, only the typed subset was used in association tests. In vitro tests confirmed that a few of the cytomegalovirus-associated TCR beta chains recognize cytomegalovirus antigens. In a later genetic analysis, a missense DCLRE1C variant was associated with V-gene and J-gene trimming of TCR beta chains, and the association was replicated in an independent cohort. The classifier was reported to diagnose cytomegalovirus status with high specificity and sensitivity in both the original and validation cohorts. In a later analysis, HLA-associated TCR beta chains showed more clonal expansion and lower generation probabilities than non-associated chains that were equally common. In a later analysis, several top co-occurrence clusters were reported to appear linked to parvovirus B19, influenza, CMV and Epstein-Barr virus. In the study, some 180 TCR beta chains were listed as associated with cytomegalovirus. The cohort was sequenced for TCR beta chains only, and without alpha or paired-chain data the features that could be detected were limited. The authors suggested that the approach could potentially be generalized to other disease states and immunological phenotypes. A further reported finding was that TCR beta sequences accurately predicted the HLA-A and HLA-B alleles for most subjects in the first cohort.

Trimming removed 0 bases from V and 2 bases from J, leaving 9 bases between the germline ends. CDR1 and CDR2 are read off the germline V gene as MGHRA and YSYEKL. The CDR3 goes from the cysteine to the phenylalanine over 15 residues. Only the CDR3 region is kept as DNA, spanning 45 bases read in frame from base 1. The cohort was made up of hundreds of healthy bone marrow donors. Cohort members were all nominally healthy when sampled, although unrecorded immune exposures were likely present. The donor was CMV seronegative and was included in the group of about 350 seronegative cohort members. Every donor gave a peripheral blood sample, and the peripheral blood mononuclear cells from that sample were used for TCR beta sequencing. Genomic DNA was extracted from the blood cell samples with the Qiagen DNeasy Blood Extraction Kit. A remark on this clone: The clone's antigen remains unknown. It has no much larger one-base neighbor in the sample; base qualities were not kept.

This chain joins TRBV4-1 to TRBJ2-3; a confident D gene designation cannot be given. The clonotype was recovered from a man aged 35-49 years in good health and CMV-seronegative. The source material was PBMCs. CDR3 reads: CASSQDELPTDTQYF. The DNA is TGCGCCAGCAGCCAAGATGAACTCCCCACAGATACGCAGTATTTT.